These 27 T cell receptor beta chains originate from one sample sequenced in a study of T-cell memory formation after mild COVID-19. Each CDR3 protein is one row after TCRdb ran MiXCR on the 5' RACE reads. In the table there are roughly 180,000 distinct CDR3 sequences, 15% to 20% of which are singletons. Sequenced: PBMCs or a T cell subset sorted from them (not recorded which). The receptors come from a man between 18 and 29 years old who had mild COVID-19 (a few samples of this study predate the infection). Cell type and time point are not known.

This clonotype was counted a few times. The chain links TRBV12-3 or TRBV12-4 to TRBJ2-2; 13 bases line up with TRBD2. This CDR3 comprises 15 residues. The trim removed 6 bases at V and 7 bases at J, leaving 5 bases unmatched. The CDR3 DNA reads as TGTGCCAGCAGCCATAGGACTAGCGGGGGCGGGGAGCTGTTTTTT. Protein sequence: CASSHRTSGGGELFF.

This clonotype has only a few counts. The gene calls are TRBV6-5 and TRBJ2-3; D is perhaps TRBD2 (5 bases). The CDR3 extends over 13 amino acids. From germline, CDR1 is MNHEY and CDR2 SVGAGI. Trimming left V 7 bases short and J 4 bases short, with 12 bases between. CDR3 region: CASTAVGADTQYF. The DNA for the CDR3 is TGTGCCAGCACCGCGGTCGGGGCAGATACGCAGTATTTT.

The V gene is TRBV27, the J gene TRBJ2-3, with D unclear. Germline assignment: CDR1 MNHEY and CDR2 SMNVEV (reference sequence). V was shortened by 6 bases and J by 6 bases, with 13 bases between the two germline ends. The CDR3 runs 13 residues. Here the CDR3 reads CASRLGPLDTQYF. CDR3 nucleotide sequence: TGTGCCAGCAGGCTGGGTCCGCTGGATACGCAGTATTTT.

This clonotype was recorded at least ten times. The chain has TRBV4-1 and TRBJ1-1; maybe TRBD1 (5 bases). Germline V lookup: CDR1 MGHRA, CDR2 YSYEKL. V was clipped by 5 bases and J by 3 bases, with 16 bases between them. The CDR3 is 15 residues long. This CDR3 reads CASSRGPAGDTEAFF. For the CDR3, the DNA is TGCGCCAGCAGCAGAGGGCCCGCGGGGGACACTGAAGCTTTCTTT.

The rearrangement joins TRBV5-1 to TRBJ2-3; 10 positions match TRBD1. V trimming: 3 bases; J trimming: 4 bases; junction bases outside the gene matches: 8. Per germline, CDR1 SGHRS and CDR2 YFSETQ. The CDR3 totals 16 residues. The chain's CDR3 is CASSSVPGQGSDTQYF. The CDR3 DNA follows: TGCGCCAGCAGCTCCGTCCCGGGACAGGGGTCAGATACGCAGTATTTT.

The rearrangement joins TRBV6-5 to TRBJ2-3; 10 nucleotides match TRBD1. Germline V gene data show CDR1 as MNHEY and CDR2 as SVGAGI. The V gene end was trimmed by 7 bases and the J gene end by 3 bases; junction bases not matched to a gene: 7. CDR3 length: 15 amino acids. This CDR3 reads CASKDRGWGTDTQYF. As DNA, the CDR3 is TGTGCCAGCAAGGACAGGGGGTGGGGAACAGATACGCAGTATTTT.

At least ten counts were recorded for this clonotype. At one of its ends the junction is not consistent with the germline gene, which may arise from a read error. V usage is TRBV20-1 and J usage is TRBJ1-4; no definite D call. Looked up from germline, CDR1 is DFQATT and CDR2 is SNEGSKA (reference sequence). CDR3 size: 13 residues. The CDR3 bases are TGCAGTGCAAGAGAGGCAACTAATGAAAAACTGTTTTTT. This translates into CSAREATNEKLFF.

Ten or more counts support this clonotype. The rearrangement joins TRBV25-1 to TRBJ2-5; D perhaps matches TRBD1 (5 bases). Trimming stripped 3 bases from V and 5 bases from J, with 13 bases between. CDR1 is MGHDK, CDR2 SYGVNS, per germline. The CDR3 runs 14 residues. The CDR3 region is CASSDRRAGETQYF. The CDR3 DNA follows: TGTGCCAGCAGTGACCGCAGGGCTGGGGAGACCCAGTACTTC.

The chain recombines TRBV7-2 with TRBJ2-7; D gene unclear. This CDR3 is built from 13 residues. Trimming removed 1 base from V and 3 bases from J, with 7 bases in between. In germline, CDR1 is SGHTA, CDR2 FQGNSA. For the CDR3, the DNA is TGTGCCAGCAGCTTAGTGGGCGGCTACGAGCAGTACGTC. The encoded protein is CASSLVGGYEQYV.

The chain joins TRBV12-3 or TRBV12-4 to TRBJ2-2, with D perhaps being TRBD1 or TRBD2 (5 bases each). V lost 6 bases, J lost 5 bases, and 10 bases lay in between. The CDR3 is 13 residues long. CDR3 loop: CASRDGATGELFF. CDR3 coding DNA: TGTGCCAGCAGGGACGGGGCGACCGGGGAGCTGTTTTTT.

The chain combines TRBV5-4 with TRBJ2-2, with TRBD2 identical over 9 bases. Germline V CDR1 and CDR2: SGHNT, YYREEE (reference sequence). Trimming removed 4 bases from V and 3 bases from J; junction bases left unmatched: 4. This CDR3 has 15 amino acids. The CDR3 coding sequence is TGTGCCAGCAGCCCAGCTAGCGGGGACACCGGGGAGCTGTTTTTT. Amino acid sequence: CASSPASGDTGELFF.

The rearrangement joins TRBV7-9 to TRBJ2-4; no reliable D call. Trimming left V 1 base short and J 1 base short, with 2 bases between. The CDR3 covers 13 residues. Germline V CDR1 and CDR2: SEHNR, FQNEAQ (reference sequence). CDR3: CASSLGAKNIQYF. CDR3 bases: TGTGCCAGCAGCTTAGGGGCCAAAAACATTCAGTACTTC.

This clonotype was detected a few times. This sequence joins TRBV5-1 and TRBJ2-7; possible D gene TRBD2, 6 bases. V lost 4 bases and J lost 6, with 20 bases in between. This CDR3 spans 15 amino acids. Germline values: CDR1 SGHRS, CDR2 YFSETQ. This CDR3 is CASSHRGECACEQYV. The DNA of the CDR3 is TGCGCCAGCAGCCACCGCGGGGAATGTGCCTGCGAGCAGTACGTC.

This clonotype was picked up a small number of times. This chain joins TRBV7-2 and TRBJ2-3, with TRBD2 as a possible D gene (6 bases). Germline V CDR1 and CDR2: SGHTA, FQGNSA. This CDR3 contains 14 residues. The V end was cut by 5 bases, the J end by 6 bases, with 15 bases between. DNA for the CDR3: TGTGCCAGCAGCCCGGGGGTCCGAGGGGATACGCAGTATTTT. This gives the protein CASSPGVRGDTQYF.

This clonotype has ten or more counts. J is TRBJ1-2 and V is TRBV3-1; D remains ambiguous. Trimming pared 1 base from V and 4 bases from J, leaving 10 bases between. The length of the CDR3 is 14 residues. Germline CDR1 LGHDT, CDR2 YNNKEL (reference sequence). CDR3 amino acids: CASSQADGGYGYTF. DNA of the CDR3: TGTGCCAGCAGCCAAGCGGACGGAGGCTATGGCTACACCTTC.

This clonotype has just a few counts. The V call is TRBV14, the J call TRBJ2-1, with D tentatively TRBD1 (5 bases). The CDR3 is made up of 15 amino acids. CDR1 is SGHDN and CDR2 is FVKESK in the germline V gene. Deletions cut 4 bases from V and 3 bases from J, with 13 bases between. In DNA form, the CDR3 reads TGTGCCAGCAGCCTAGTCGGACACCACTACAATGAGCAGTTCTTC. Translation: CASSLVGHHYNEQFF.

This chain uses TRBV5-1 with TRBJ2-5, with D perhaps given as TRBD1 or TRBD2 (5 bases each). The CDR3 spans 15 residues. Per the germline V gene, CDR1 is SGHRS and CDR2 is YFSETQ. Trimming cost V 4 bases and J 2 bases, with 15 bases left between them. CDR3 protein: CASSPWGTGQETQYF. CDR3 nucleotide sequence: TGCGCCAGCAGCCCCTGGGGGACGGGGCAAGAGACCCAGTACTTC.

V is TRBV6-5 and J is TRBJ2-3; maybe TRBD1 (6 bases). V lost 5 bases and J 0 bases, leaving 12 bases between the germline ends. CDR1 is MNHEY, CDR2 SVGAGI, per germline. The CDR3 is 15 amino acids. The CDR3 is CASSAQGFSTDTQYF. The CDR3 nucleotides read TGTGCCAGCAGTGCACAGGGTTTTAGCACAGATACGCAGTATTTT.

The CDR3 region is CASRAASEQFF. In DNA, the CDR3 is TGTGCCAGCAGAGCTGCTAGTGAGCAGTTCTTC. The rearrangement links TRBV3-1 to TRBJ2-1; D ambiguous. This CDR3 region has 11 residues. CDR1 and CDR2 from the germline V gene are LGHDT and YNNKEL (reference sequence). V lost 6 bases to trimming and J lost 9 bases, with 9 bases between them.

This clonotype was observed a handful of times. The chain joins TRBV20-1 to TRBJ2-7, with 8 nucleotides matching TRBD2. The CDR3 runs 14 residues. Trimming at V came to 0 bases and at J to 2 bases, leaving 3 bases not matched to a gene. CDR1 is DFQATT, CDR2 SNEGSKA, per germline (reference sequence). CDR3 nucleotide sequence: TGCAGTGCTAGAGAAGCGGGGGTGACCTACGAGCAGTACGTC. This gives the protein CSAREAGVTYEQYV.

The genes are TRBV4-3 and TRBJ1-6; 9 positions agree with TRBD1. This CDR3 has 16 amino acids. The germline V gene has CDR1 LGHNA and CDR2 YSLEER. V was pared by 5 bases and J by 10 bases, with 12 bases of the junction left unmatched. Here the CDR3 DNA reads TGCGCCAGCAGCTTGGGGACAGGGCAGGTCGGGTCACCCCTCCACTTT. Its translation is CASSLGTGQVGSPLHF.

This chain's CDR3 is CASSRRTSGGLGTGELFF. The CDR3 DNA follows: TGTGCCAGCAGTCGTAGGACTAGCGGGGGATTGGGCACCGGGGAGCTGTTTTTT. This chain connects TRBV6-2 or TRBV6-3 to TRBJ2-2; 13 bases align to TRBD2. This CDR3 spans 18 amino acids. Germline V gene sequence: CDR1 MNHEY, CDR2 SVGEGT. V trimming: 5 bases; J trimming: 4 bases; junction bases outside the gene matches: 10.

J is TRBJ2-5 and V is TRBV5-6; the match to TRBD1 covers 7 bases. Germline assignment: CDR1 SGHDT and CDR2 YYEEEE. The ends lost 4 bases at V and 3 bases at J; junction bases unmatched: 6. This CDR3 is 14 amino acids long. The CDR3 loop is CASSLMGTEETQYF. In nucleotides, the CDR3 is TGTGCCAGCAGCCTGATGGGGACAGAAGAGACCCAGTACTTC.

The chain is built from TRBV29-1 and TRBJ1-1; TRBD1 matches at 7 bases. Germline V lookup: CDR1 SQVTM, CDR2 ANQGSEA. This CDR3 contains 13 residues. V was pared by 7 bases and J by 1 base, with 6 bases of the junction left unmatched. The CDR3 is CSAETGKNTEAFF. The CDR3, as DNA: TGCAGCGCTGAGACAGGGAAGAACACTGAAGCTTTCTTT.

V gene TRBV6-2 or TRBV6-3 combines with J gene TRBJ2-3; D not resolved. Germline V gene lookup returns CDR1 MNHEY and CDR2 SVGEGT. There are 14 residues in the CDR3. Trimming shortened V by 11 bases and J by 6 bases, and 21 bases separated the two germline ends. The CDR3 nucleotides are TGTGCCGTCAGATCGGGCTACCCCCCGGATACGCAGTATTTT. It translates to CAVRSGYPPDTQYF.

The genes are TRBV11-3 and TRBJ2-2, with 8 bases that match TRBD1. The V segment lost 7 bases and the J segment 6 bases; nucleotides outside the gene matches: 4. Germline CDR1 SGHNT, CDR2 YENEEA. CDR3 size: 13 residues. CDR3 protein: CASTGQGSGELFF. The CDR3 nucleotides are TGTGCCAGCACTGGACAGGGTTCCGGGGAGCTGTTTTTT.

This clonotype showed up many times. The chain links TRBV7-9 to TRBJ2-1; perhaps TRBD2 as D (6 bases). CDR1 is SEHNR and CDR2 is FQNEAQ in the germline V gene (reference sequence). V gave up 7 bases and J gave up 6 bases, with 13 bases separating them. The CDR3 runs to 13 residues. The CDR3 here is CASMEGGFNEQFF. The DNA for the CDR3 is TGTGCCAGCATGGAGGGTGGGTTCAATGAGCAGTTCTTC.